The 20 T cell receptor beta chains below were found in one sample sequenced in a study of blood T cell repertoires in COVID-19. Profiling relied on immunoSEQ multiplex PCR, and the TCRdb table lists in-frame clones only, not all of them. The repertoire includes 500,000 or so clones, about nine tenths of them detected once, and under 0.85% sits in the top ten. Sequenced material: PBMCs or T cells enriched from blood (not recorded which). These receptors were obtained from a woman aged 18-35 years who had recovered from COVID-19.

V and J are TRBV19 and TRBJ1-1; TRBD1 matches 9 bases. Germline CDR1 reads LNHDA; CDR2 reads SQIVND (reference sequence). This CDR3 is 14 amino acids long. After removal of 6 bases from V and 1 base from J, the junction contained 3 bases not matched to a gene. The CDR3 DNA sequence: TGTGCCAGTAGCGAGACAGGGGGGAACACTGAAGCTTTCTTT. This codes for CASSETGGNTEAFF.

CDR3 DNA sequence: TGTGCCAGCAGCCCTCGCGTGGAAGGGGGCTACACTGAAGCTTTCTTT. Translated: CASSPRVEGGYTEAFF. The chain recombines TRBV9 with TRBJ1-1, with 7 nucleotides matching TRBD1. Germline V gene lookup returns CDR1 SGDLS and CDR2 YYNGEE. Losses at the gene ends were 4 bases for V and 3 bases for J; bases not matched to a gene: 12. The CDR3 contains 16 residues. Combining the CDR3 with reference TRBV9 and TRBJ1-1 gives the whole variable domain DSGVTQTPKHLITATGQRVTLRCSPRSGDLSVYWYQQSLDQGLQFLIQYYNGEERAKGNILERFSAQQFPDLHSELNLSSLELGDSALYFCASSPRVEGGYTEAFFGQGTRLTVV.

The J gene is TRBJ1-2, the V gene TRBV14, with 9 bases matching TRBD1. The V segment lost 1 base and the J segment 4 bases; nucleotides outside the gene matches: 13. CDR1 and CDR2 from the germline V gene are SGHDN and FVKESK. The CDR3 runs to 18 residues. The CDR3 sequence: CASSQGRDRALGIYGYTF. CDR3 nucleotides: TGTGCCAGCAGCCAAGGCCGGGACAGGGCCCTTGGAATCTATGGCTACACCTTC.

The V call is TRBV28, the J call TRBJ1-2, with a tentative D call TRBD1 (6 bases). Trimming stripped 5 bases from V and 7 bases from J, with 20 bases between. CDR1 MDHEN and CDR2 SYDVKM come from the germline V gene. The CDR3 is 15 residues long. The CDR3, as DNA: TGTGCCAGCAGTGATCCATTAACAGGGTTGGGTGGCTACACCTTC. Protein product: CASSDPLTGLGGYTF.

The CDR3 bases are TGTGCCTGGAGTGAACCGGGACAGGGGATTCATGGCTACACCTTC. It specifies CAWSEPGQGIHGYTF. The rearrangement uses TRBV30 and TRBJ1-2; 10 bases match TRBD1. CDR1 and CDR2 (germline): GTSNPN, SVGIG (reference sequence). After removal of 1 base from V and 6 bases from J, the junction contained 8 bases not matched to a gene. The CDR3 runs 15 residues. Using reference TRBV30 and TRBJ1-2 for the parts outside the CDR3, the full variable domain is SQTIHQWPATLVQPVGSPLSLECTVEGTSNPNLYWYRQAAGRGLQLLFYSVGIGQISSEVPQNLSASRPQDRQFILSSKKLLLSDSGFYLCAWSEPGQGIHGYTFGSGTRLTVV.

The chain is built from TRBV4-2 and TRBJ2-5; perhaps TRBD1 as D (7 bases). The V gene's germline CDR1 is LGHNA and CDR2 YNFKEQ. The ends were cut back, 0 bases at V and 4 bases at J, with 12 bases in the middle. CDR3 length: 15 amino acids. This chain's CDR3 is CASSQETGRGETQYF. CDR3 nucleotide sequence: TGTGCCAGCAGCCAAGAGACAGGGCGGGGAGAGACCCAGTACTTC.

The J gene is TRBJ2-7, the V gene TRBV7-8; weak D call: TRBD2 (6 bases). V was pared by 1 base and J by 2 bases, with 15 bases between. The CDR3 consists of 16 residues. The germline V gene encodes CDR1 SGHVS and CDR2 FQNEAQ. The CDR3 sequence is CASSLEEGIWTYEQYF. DNA for the CDR3: TGTGCCAGCAGCTTAGAGGAGGGGATCTGGACCTACGAGCAGTACTTC.

The rearrangement links TRBV30 to TRBJ1-2; D unresolved. Trimming shortened V by 7 bases and J by 4 bases, and 19 bases separated the two germline ends. Germline V gene sequence: CDR1 GTSNPN, CDR2 SVGIG (reference sequence). The CDR3 sequence is 14 residues long. CDR3 nucleotides: TGTGCCTTTATAACGGAGTCGACGGGCTATGGCTACACCTTC. Its protein product is CAFITESTGYGYTF.

This sequence joins TRBV5-4 and TRBJ2-1; the match to TRBD1 covers 8 bases. Germline V CDR1 and CDR2: SGHNT, YYREEE (reference sequence). Losses at the gene ends were 3 bases for V and 8 bases for J; bases not matched to a gene: 4. There are 13 residues in the CDR3. CDR3 loop: CASSWAGGYEQFF. DNA for the CDR3: TGTGCCAGCAGCTGGGCAGGGGGCTATGAGCAGTTCTTC.

This chain joins TRBV3-1 (or the pseudogene TRBV3-2) and TRBJ2-7; the D gene is possibly TRBD2 (6 bases). Per the germline V gene, CDR1 is LGHDT and CDR2 is YNNKEL (reference sequence). This CDR3 contains 14 residues. Trimming stripped 1 base from V and 9 bases from J, with 16 bases between. The CDR3 DNA is TGTGCCAGCAGCCAAGCCCGGGGGACTGTGGGGCAGTACTTC. Its protein is CASSQARGTVGQYF.

This clone was counted only a few times. This chain uses TRBV4-1 with TRBJ2-4, with 11 bases identical to TRBD2. Germline V gene data show CDR1 as MGHRA and CDR2 as YSYEKL. The CDR3 sequence is 22 residues long. The trim removed 2 bases at V and 0 bases at J, leaving 18 bases unmatched. The CDR3 here is CASSQRIAGGPVPNLAKNIQYF. DNA of the CDR3: TGCGCCAGCAGCCAAAGAATAGCGGGGGGGCCGGTGCCTAATCTAGCCAAAAACATTCAGTACTTC.

The V and J genes are TRBV2 and TRBJ1-2; D not resolved. The CDR3 runs to 13 residues. Germline assignment: CDR1 SNHLY and CDR2 FYNNEI. Trimming stripped 6 bases from V and 2 bases from J, with 10 bases between. CDR3 DNA sequence: TGTGCCAGCAGACGGGATGGCAACTATGGCTACACCTTC. It specifies CASRRDGNYGYTF.

This clone has a single count. The identical CDR3 is also encoded by other nucleotide sequences in the sample. J is TRBJ1-1 and V is TRBV5-1; D unresolved. In germline, CDR1 is SGHRS, CDR2 YFSETQ. Trimming removed 4 bases from V and 2 bases from J, with 9 bases in between. The CDR3 is made up of 13 amino acids. This CDR3 reads CASSRTGNTEAFF. The CDR3 nucleotides are TGCGCCAGCAGCAGGACGGGAAACACTGAAGCTTTCTTT.

J is TRBJ2-2 and V is TRBV5-1, with unresolved D. This CDR3 comprises 13 residues. Trimming removed 4 bases at V and 2 bases at J, with 6 bases between. Germline loops: CDR1 SGHRS, CDR2 YFSETQ. This CDR3 is CASSRVNTGELFF. The CDR3 nucleotides are TGCGCCAGCAGCCGGGTTAACACCGGGGAGCTGTTTTTT.

This chain joins TRBV12-1 and TRBJ2-7; the tabulated D call, TRBD1, remains unverified against the DNA. TRBV12-1 is reported as a pseudogene. CDR3 length equals 24 residues. DNA for the CDR3: TGTGCCAGCAGCTTTGTATTGGTCACCATTCCTAGAAAGGGGCCGCCCGCTCCCCGCTACGAGCAGTACTTC. This sequence encodes CASSFVLVTIPRKGPPAPRYEQYF.

The V call is TRBV28, the J call TRBJ2-7, with D perhaps TRBD2 (7 bases). V gave up 4 bases and J gave up 3 bases, with 16 bases separating them. From germline, CDR1 is MDHEN and CDR2 SYDVKM. This CDR3 has 15 amino acids. The CDR3 DNA sequence: TGTGCCAGCAGTTATACAGGGAGGGGCTACTACGAGCAGTACTTC. Protein product: CASSYTGRGYYEQYF.

This clone came up once. The chain recombines TRBV7-6 with TRBJ2-2, with 10 nucleotides matching TRBD2. CDR3 length: 17 residues. In germline, CDR1 is SGHVS, CDR2 FNYEAQ. Germline trimming cut 0 bases from V and 1 base from J; bases unmatched to any gene: 2. CDR3 bases: TGTGCCAGCAGCTTAGCTAGCGGGGGGCAGAACACCGGGGAGCTGTTTTTT. Translated: CASSLASGGQNTGELFF.

The V gene is TRBV7-8, the J gene TRBJ2-3; 8 positions match TRBD2. The CDR3 extends over 15 amino acids. The junction had 8 bases not matched to a gene; V was cut back by 6 bases and J by 3 bases. Germline-derived CDR1 and CDR2 are SGHVS and FQNEAQ. CDR3 coding DNA: TGTGCCAGCAGTGCGGGGGGCCAAGGTACAGATACGCAGTATTTT. Translating it yields CASSAGGQGTDTQYF.

V is TRBV19 and J is TRBJ2-7; D is possibly TRBD1 (5 bases). Trimming pared 5 bases from V and 2 bases from J, leaving 13 bases between. The CDR3 spans 14 residues. CDR1 is LNHDA and CDR2 is SQIVND in the germline V gene (reference sequence). CDR3 amino acids: CASSPRLGAYEQYF. The CDR3 bases are TGTGCCAGTAGTCCCCGTCTAGGGGCCTACGAGCAGTACTTC.

The chain has TRBV27 and TRBJ2-3, with 11 bases aligning to TRBD1. Trimming at V came to 9 bases and at J to 3 bases, leaving 11 bases not matched to a gene. CDR3 length: 16 amino acids. Germline CDR1 is MNHEY and CDR2 is SMNVEV (reference sequence). As DNA, the CDR3 is TGTGCCAGTACCAGCCTGAGGGACAGGGGGACAGATACGCAGTATTTT. Its protein is CASTSLRDRGTDTQYF.